This paragraph reports one T cell receptor beta chain. Sequencing used immunoSEQ multiplex PCR; TCRdb keeps in-frame clones, though not all of them. The sample lists around 290,000 clones; 90% were seen once. These data originate in a study of blood T cell repertoires in COVID-19. This CDR3 has 19 residues. V dropped 8 bases and J dropped 0; count of bases not matched to a gene: 18. The V gene's germline CDR1 is ENHRY and CDR2 SYGVKD. The sequenced sample was PBMCs or T cells enriched from blood (not recorded which). The sequence came from a woman under 40 who had recovered from COVID-19. The chain is built from TRBV10-3 and TRBJ2-2; the match to TRBD2 covers 7 bases. The CDR3 coding sequence is TGTGCCATCGAACAGCGGGAATTAAAGAATTATCCGAACACCGGGGAGCTGTTTTTT. It specifies CAIEQRELKNYPNTGELFF.